These 17 T cell receptor beta chains were sequenced from one sample in a study of T cell responses to AZD1222 COVID-19 vaccine. Here immunoSEQ multiplex PCR was the method, and the copy in TCRdb shows in-frame clones only, minus some. The repertoire holds 25,000 to 35,000 clones, with around 80% as singletons. This specimen was peripheral blood, taken on day 0 of AZD1222 vaccination. The receptors were sampled from an adult in good health.

The chain couples TRBV4-2 to TRBJ1-1; possibly TRBD1 for D (5 bases). This CDR3 spans 14 amino acids. The germline CDR1 and CDR2 sequences are LGHNA and YNFKEQ. V was clipped by 1 base and J by 4 bases, with 10 bases between them. The CDR3 coding sequence is TGTGCCAGCAGCCAAGGGCAGGGAGGCACTGAAGCTTTCTTT. This translates into CASSQGQGGTEAFF.

The chain recombines TRBV7-7 with TRBJ2-5; D is unresolved. From germline, CDR1 is SSHAT and CDR2 FNYEAQ (reference sequence). Trimming stripped 2 bases from V and 0 bases from J, with 10 bases between. CDR3 length: 15 amino acids. The CDR3: CASSLSTTNQETQYF. The CDR3 DNA reads TGTGCCAGCAGCTTAAGTACTACAAACCAAGAGACCCAGTACTTC.

This chain links TRBV5-4 with TRBJ1-2, with 9 bases identical to TRBD1. This CDR3 contains 15 residues. CDR1 SGHNT and CDR2 YYREEE come from the germline V gene (reference sequence). Trimming cost V 0 bases and J 7 bases; bases outside gene matches: 7. The CDR3 spells CASSLAGTGRGGYTF. The CDR3 DNA follows: TGTGCCAGCAGCTTGGCGGGGACAGGGAGAGGTGGCTACACCTTC.

The chain is built from TRBV24-1 and TRBJ2-5, with 10 bases lining up with TRBD2. Germline V lookup: CDR1 KGHDR, CDR2 SFDVKD. Germline trimming cut 6 bases from V and 2 bases from J; bases unmatched to any gene: 5. The CDR3 has 15 residues. The CDR3 protein is CATSIPSGGQETQYF. Written as DNA, the CDR3 is TGTGCCACCAGTATTCCTAGCGGGGGTCAAGAGACCCAGTACTTC.

The chain links TRBV19 to TRBJ1-5; a weak D match, TRBD1 (5 bases). Germline-derived CDR1 and CDR2 are LNHDA and SQIVND (reference sequence). Deletions cut 6 bases from V and 1 base from J, with 22 bases between. The CDR3 spans 18 residues. CDR3 residues: CASSNGGRGRGSNQPQHF. DNA for the CDR3: TGTGCCAGTAGCAACGGAGGGAGGGGCCGAGGGAGCAATCAGCCCCAGCATTTT. Using reference TRBV19 and TRBJ1-5 for the parts outside the CDR3, the full variable domain is DGGITQSPKYLFRKEGQNVTLSCEQNLNHDAMYWYRQDPGQGLRLIYYSQIVNDFQKGDIAEGYSVSREKKESFPLTVTSAQKNPTAFYLCASSNGGRGRGSNQPQHFGDGTRLSIL.

The J gene is TRBJ1-3, the V gene TRBV5-8, with a possible D match to TRBD1 (5 bases). The CDR3 loop spans 16 amino acids. The germline V gene has CDR1 SGHTS and CDR2 YDEGEE. V was pared by 4 bases and J by 0 bases, with 14 bases between. CDR3 DNA sequence: TGTGCCAGCAGCGTATACAGGCCCTACTCTGGAAACACCATATATTTT. Translated: CASSVYRPYSGNTIYF.

The chain joins TRBV6-5 to TRBJ1-1; tentatively, D is TRBD1 (5 bases). Germline CDR1 reads MNHEY; CDR2 reads SVGAGI. V lost 6 bases and J lost 4, with 15 bases in between. This CDR3 spans 14 amino acids. The CDR3 protein is CASSPPGAGTEAFF. In DNA form, the CDR3 reads TGTGCCAGCAGCCCCCCCGGGGCGGGCACTGAAGCTTTCTTT.

The chain is built from TRBV11-2 and TRBJ2-6; 9 bases are shared with TRBD1. The CDR3 runs 19 residues. Germline-derived CDR1 and CDR2 are SGHAT and FQNNGV. V shed 5 bases and J 4 bases; nucleotides not matched to a gene: 15. This CDR3 reads CASSSRDRAPKWGANVLTF. CDR3 DNA sequence: TGTGCCAGCAGCAGCCGGGACAGGGCCCCCAAGTGGGGGGCCAACGTCCTGACTTTC.

J is TRBJ2-5 and V is TRBV6-5; TRBD2 matches 12 bases. The CDR3 length is 16 residues. Germline values: CDR1 MNHEY, CDR2 SVGAGI. Trimming removed 4 bases from V and 4 bases from J; junction bases left unmatched: 7. The CDR3 coding sequence is TGTGCCAGCAGTTCGACGGGGGGACTAGCGGGAGAGACCCAGTACTTC. Protein sequence: CASSSTGGLAGETQYF.

The chain is built from TRBV7-2 and TRBJ1-6; the match to TRBD1 covers 8 bases. The CDR3 has 15 residues. Germline V gene data show CDR1 as SGHTA and CDR2 as FQGNSA. With V trimmed by 0 bases and J by 10 bases, 5 bases remained unmatched. DNA for the CDR3: TGTGCCAGCAGCTTAGCCGGGACAGGAGGCTCACCCCTCCACTTT. Its protein product is CASSLAGTGGSPLHF.

This clone appeared once. The chain combines TRBV15 with TRBJ2-5; possibly TRBD1 for D (6 bases). V dropped 5 bases and J dropped 1 base, with 11 bases sitting between them. Germline V gives CDR1 LNHNV, CDR2 YYDKDF (reference sequence). The CDR3 sequence is 14 residues long. CDR3 protein: CATSGTGLQETQYF. CDR3 DNA: TGTGCCACCAGCGGAACAGGGCTCCAAGAGACCCAGTACTTC.

The gene calls are TRBV4-3 and TRBJ2-7, with 7 positions matching TRBD1. J gave up 4 bases and V 4 bases, and 16 bases lay outside the gene matches. The CDR3 has 17 residues. Looked up from germline, CDR1 is LGHNA and CDR2 is YSLEER. The CDR3 nucleotides read TGCGCCAGCAGCCCCGGGTGGGGATCGACAGGGTTGTACGAGCAGTACGTC. This gives the protein CASSPGWGSTGLYEQYV.

This clone was counted only a few times. The CDR3 region has the DNA TGTGCCAGCAGCCAACCGAATTTACTAATGTACGAGCAGTACGTC. Amino acid sequence: CASSQPNLLMYEQYV. The chain employs TRBV3-1 (or the pseudogene TRBV3-2) and TRBJ2-7, with no clear D. Trimming removed 2 bases from V and 4 bases from J, with 15 bases in between. The V gene's germline CDR1 is LGHDT and CDR2 YNNKEL (reference sequence). CDR3 length equals 15 residues.

This chain uses TRBV4-3 with TRBJ2-2, with D perhaps being TRBD1 or TRBD2 (5 bases each). The CDR3 spans 15 residues. Germline V gene sequence: CDR1 LGHNA, CDR2 YSLEER. V shed 4 bases and J shed 0 bases, with 9 bases lying between them. CDR3 DNA sequence: TGCGCCAGCAGCCGGGGGATAACGAACACCGGGGAGCTGTTTTTT. The encoded protein is CASSRGITNTGELFF.

The chain carries TRBV3-1 (or the pseudogene TRBV3-2) and TRBJ2-7; unclear D gene. This CDR3 comprises 15 residues. V was cut by 2 bases and J by 3 bases, with 14 bases left in between. CDR1 and CDR2 (germline): LGHDT, YNNKEL (reference sequence). The DNA of the CDR3 is TGTGCCAGCAGCCAACTCATCTTAGTGGGCTACGAGCAGTACTTC. The encoded protein is CASSQLILVGYEQYF.

The rearrangement links TRBV24-1 to TRBJ1-5, with unresolved D. The CDR3 consists of 14 residues. Germline loops: CDR1 KGHDR, CDR2 SFDVKD. Trimming cost V 4 bases and J 2 bases, with 8 bases left between them. The CDR3 sequence: CATSDKDGNQPQHF. The CDR3 coding sequence is TGTGCCACCAGTGACAAGGACGGCAATCAGCCCCAGCATTTT.

CDR3 nucleotides: TGCGCCAGCAGCTTGGACAGGGACTACGAGCAGTACGTC. Amino acids: CASSLDRDYEQYV. This rearrangement joins TRBV5-1 to TRBJ2-7, with D maybe TRBD1 (6 bases). CDR1 SGHRS and CDR2 YFSETQ come from the germline V gene. There are 13 residues in the CDR3. The V gene lost 0 bases and the J gene lost 3 bases, with 7 bases spanning the gap.